This T cell receptor beta chain appears in the sequencing data of a study of blood T cell repertoires in COVID-19. The wider study: Collection of acute and convalescent COVID-19 samples took place in the United States, Italy and Spain. In each case, the material was cDNA or gDNA derived from T cells, B-cell-depleted T cells, or PBMCs.

In the study's own analysis: Estimation of nucleated cell counts was performed using reference gene primer amplification. The protocol was immunoSEQ multiplex PCR, while the TCRdb copy is restricted to in-frame clones and leaves out a portion. V, J and clone size were drawn from that table, and D and trimming were deduced from the DNA. The sample lists 23,000 or so clones, 84% occurring once. The CDR3 extends over 17 amino acids. CDR1 and CDR2 from the germline V gene are MGHRA and YSYEKL. J was trimmed by 5 bases and V by 4 bases; bases with no gene match: 13. The clonotype originates from a man in his forties with acute or convalescent COVID-19. The sequencing input was peripheral blood. The chain uses TRBV4-1 and TRBJ2-5, with TRBD1 matching over 10 bases. CDR3 loop: CASSPSPTGGAWETQYF. CDR3 sequence (DNA): TGCGCCAGCAGCCCTAGTCCGACAGGGGGCGCGTGGGAGACCCAGTACTTC.